One and the same sample provided the 22 T cell receptor beta chains below, sequenced in a study of blood T cells in healthy people across ages. Then a second PCR, running about 6 to 12 cycles, was carried out with a sample-barcoded 5' primer and a J-beta primer mix. One entry per CDR3 protein results from TCRdb running MiXCR on the 5' RACE reads. This repertoire shows about 1.1 million distinct CDR3 sequences, roughly two fifths found once; its top ten account for about an eighth. The sample taken for sequencing was blood. Receptors were obtained from a man aged 18-30 years in good health.

The V call is TRBV11-1, the J call TRBJ2-2, with D possibly TRBD2 on 5 matching bases. Germline CDR1 is SGHAT and CDR2 is FQDESV (reference sequence). This CDR3 is 13 amino acids long. V was shortened by 11 bases and J by 3 bases, with 13 bases between the two germline ends. The DNA for the CDR3 is TGTGCCCCCACCGGGGAGTACACCGGGGAGCTGTTTTTT. Encoded protein: CAPTGEYTGELFF.

The chain uses TRBV19 and TRBJ2-7; the D gene could be TRBD1 or TRBD2 (5 bases each). The germline CDR1 and CDR2 sequences are LNHDA and SQIVND (reference sequence). This CDR3 is built from 13 residues. Trimming removed 6 bases from V and 0 bases from J, with 9 bases in between. The DNA for the CDR3 is TGTGCCAGTAGGCTTGGGACCTCCTACGAGCAGTACTTC. It encodes CASRLGTSYEQYF.

V usage is TRBV4-3 and J usage is TRBJ2-1; D gene uncertain. Germline-derived CDR1 and CDR2 are LGHNA and YSLEER. The CDR3 is 13 residues long. Trimming pared 4 bases from V and 7 bases from J, leaving 11 bases between. The DNA for the CDR3 is TGCGCCAGCAGCCGAGAGCCCGGGAATGAGCAGTTCTTC. Protein sequence: CASSREPGNEQFF.

This clonotype has just a few counts. The V and J genes are TRBV20-1 and TRBJ1-1; a possible D gene is TRBD1 (5 bases). Germline values: CDR1 DFQATT, CDR2 SNEGSKA (reference sequence). Trimming left V 3 bases short and J 13 bases short, with 15 bases between. This CDR3 is built from 11 residues. The CDR3 DNA sequence: TGCAGTGCTAGCAGTTCGCTAAGGGGTTTCTTT. Its translation: CSASSSLRGFF.

This clonotype turned up a few times. The chain employs TRBV7-2 and TRBJ1-1, with 7 nucleotides matching TRBD1. V was pared by 3 bases and J by 7 bases, with 8 bases of the junction left unmatched. Germline CDR1 reads SGHTA; CDR2 reads FQGNSA. The CDR3 totals 14 residues. In DNA, the CDR3 is TGTGCCAGCAGCTTTACCGGGACAGATCGTGAAGCTTTCTTT. This sequence encodes CASSFTGTDREAFF.

This sequence joins TRBV4-2 and TRBJ2-3; D unclear. The CDR3 has 17 amino acids. CDR1 is LGHNA and CDR2 is YNFKEQ in the germline V gene. The V gene lost 1 base and the J gene lost 3 bases, with 17 bases spanning the gap. In DNA form, the CDR3 reads TGTGCCAGCAGCCAAGTCCTCGGCCCGGGTGAAACAGATACGCAGTATTTT. Translation: CASSQVLGPGETDTQYF.

The chain uses TRBV7-9 and TRBJ1-2, with D hard to call. Germline-derived CDR1 and CDR2 are SEHNR and FQNEAQ (reference sequence). The CDR3 length is 14 residues. Trimming left V 5 bases short and J 0 bases short, with 10 bases between. The CDR3 loop is CASSPPRANYGYTF. The CDR3 DNA follows: TGTGCCAGCAGCCCCCCTAGGGCTAACTATGGCTACACCTTC.

This clonotype has more than one count but fewer than ten. The chain carries TRBV9 and TRBJ1-4, with 7 bases lining up with TRBD1. The germline CDR1 and CDR2 sequences are SGDLS and YYNGEE. There are 14 residues in the CDR3. The junction had 3 bases not matched to a gene; V was cut back by 2 bases and J by 5 bases. The CDR3 sequence is CASSVEGANEKLFF. Here the CDR3 DNA reads TGTGCCAGCAGCGTCGAGGGGGCGAATGAAAAACTGTTTTTT.

Only one count was recorded for this clonotype. The chain employs TRBV10-3 and TRBJ1-3; D gene unclear. CDR3 size: 11 residues. CDR1 and CDR2 from the germline V gene are ENHRY and SYGVKD. V was shortened by 6 bases and J by 4 bases, with 4 bases between the two germline ends. The CDR3 sequence: CAIRRGNTIYF. CDR3 coding DNA: TGTGCCATCAGGCGGGGAAACACCATATATTTT.

V and J are TRBV20-1 and TRBJ1-5; tentative D call: TRBD1 (5 bases). In germline, CDR1 is DFQATT, CDR2 SNEGSKA (reference sequence). The CDR3 extends over 15 amino acids. V was pared by 0 bases and J by 4 bases, with 13 bases between. The CDR3 sequence: CSARDRTLLNQPQHF. The CDR3 DNA reads TGCAGTGCTAGAGACCGGACACTGTTAAATCAGCCCCAGCATTTT.

This chain joins TRBV12-3 or TRBV12-4 and TRBJ2-2; 8 bases fit TRBD2. V dropped 4 bases and J dropped 5; count of bases not matched to a gene: 6. The CDR3 covers 15 residues. The CDR3 reads CASSYRVAGTGELFF. As DNA, the CDR3 is TGTGCCAGCAGTTACAGGGTAGCGGGGACCGGGGAGCTGTTTTTT.

The chain carries TRBV6-5 and TRBJ1-2, with D hard to call. Germline CDR1 reads MNHEY; CDR2 reads SVGAGI. The V end lost 0 bases, the J end lost 7 bases, and 27 bases lay between the germline ends. The CDR3 loop spans 19 amino acids. The CDR3: CASSYSVVRLENFLSGYTF. The CDR3 DNA reads as TGTGCCAGCAGTTACTCTGTGGTACGACTCGAAAACTTCCTGAGTGGCTACACCTTC.

This clonotype was seen only a few times. This chain connects TRBV4-2 to TRBJ2-1; no clear D gene. This CDR3 has 15 residues. Trimming pared 0 bases from V and 5 bases from J, leaving 11 bases between. The germline V gene has CDR1 LGHNA and CDR2 YNFKEQ. The CDR3 coding sequence is TGTGCCAGCAGCCAAGAGGGTGATAGGAACAATGAGCAGTTCTTC. Its translation is CASSQEGDRNNEQFF.

The V call is TRBV20-1, the J call TRBJ2-1, with a possible D match to TRBD2 (8 bases). The CDR3 runs 14 residues. The germline V and J ends were trimmed by 5 bases and 8 bases, with 19 bases remaining between them. Germline CDR1 and CDR2: DFQATT and SNEGSKA (reference sequence). In DNA form, the CDR3 reads TGCAGTGCTTCCCCGGGACTAGGGGGCGATGAGCAGTTCTTC. It specifies CSASPGLGGDEQFF.

With regard to this clonotype: A read error may account for a junction end that differs from germline. The chain is built from TRBV9 and TRBJ1-1; TRBD1 might be the D (6 bases). The CDR3 has 15 amino acids. The germline V gene has CDR1 SGDLS and CDR2 YYNGEE. CDR3 sequence reads: CAGSATRGLGTEAFF. The DNA for the CDR3 is TGTGCCGGCAGCGCCACCAGGGGCCTGGGCACTGAAGCTTTCTTT.

This clonotype showed up just once. This chain uses TRBV3-1 with TRBJ1-5, with D unclear. Germline V gives CDR1 LGHDT, CDR2 YNNKEL (reference sequence). The CDR3 has 15 amino acids. V shed 1 base and J shed 9 bases, with 16 bases lying between them. The chain's CDR3 is CASSQGLTGMGPQHF. The CDR3 nucleotides are TGTGCCAGCAGCCAAGGGCTGACCGGGATGGGGCCCCAGCATTTT.

V gene TRBV5-4 combines with J gene TRBJ2-1; D is unresolved. V lost 0 bases, J lost 0 bases, and 10 bases lay in between. There are 16 residues in the CDR3. Germline V lookup: CDR1 SGHNT, CDR2 YYREEE (reference sequence). The CDR3 coding sequence is TGTGCCAGCAGCTTGGGGCACCGTAGCTCCTACAATGAGCAGTTCTTC. Protein: CASSLGHRSSYNEQFF.

The CDR3 sequence is CASRRLVNTGELFF. The DNA of the CDR3 is TGTGCCAGCCGAAGACTAGTGAACACCGGGGAGCTGTTTTTT. V is TRBV6-2 or TRBV6-3 and J is TRBJ2-2, with a tentative D call TRBD2 (6 bases). V lost 8 bases and J 1 base, leaving 11 bases between the germline ends. The CDR3 is made up of 14 amino acids. CDR1 is MNHEY, CDR2 SVGEGT, per germline.

The gene calls are TRBV4-3 and TRBJ2-3; a possible D gene is TRBD1 (5 bases). V was pared by 6 bases and J by 4 bases, with 14 bases between. The germline CDR1 and CDR2 sequences are LGHNA and YSLEER. The CDR3 runs 14 residues. The CDR3 loop reads CASSRFQGSDTQYF. CDR3 bases: TGCGCCAGCAGTCGCTTCCAGGGTTCAGATACGCAGTATTTT.

J is TRBJ2-1 and V is TRBV6-6; D ambiguous. The CDR3 length is 15 residues. CDR1 is MNHNY, CDR2 SVGAGI, per germline (reference sequence). V shed 0 bases and J shed 2 bases, with 8 bases lying between them. The DNA for the CDR3 is TGTGCCAGCAGTTACTCGGCAACCACCTACAATGAGCAGTTCTTC. Translated, it gives CASSYSATTYNEQFF.

This clonotype appeared once. The chain employs TRBV7-9 and TRBJ2-5; D tentatively reads TRBD1 or TRBD2 (5 bases each). The germline gives CDR1 SEHNR, CDR2 FQNEAQ (reference sequence). This CDR3 is 16 amino acids long. V was pared by 7 bases and J by 4 bases, with 22 bases between. The CDR3 nucleotides read TGTGCCAGCAAAGTTCTCACCGGGACGCTTGGAGAGACCCAGTACTTC. Protein product: CASKVLTGTLGETQYF.

The V gene is TRBV9, the J gene TRBJ2-2, with a tentative D call TRBD1 (6 bases). The germline gives CDR1 SGDLS, CDR2 YYNGEE. The germline V and J ends were trimmed by 4 bases and 2 bases, with 15 bases remaining between them. CDR3 length: 16 residues. For the CDR3, the DNA is TGTGCCAGCAGCCAGAGGACAGAGAGCAACACCGGGGAGCTGTTTTTT. Its protein product is CASSQRTESNTGELFF.